A selection of T cell receptor beta chains follows, all from one sample in a study of blood T cells in healthy people across ages. A single record per CDR3 protein comes from TCRdb applying MiXCR to the 5' RACE reads. This table has 650,000 to 900,000 distinct CDR3 sequences, 60% to 80% appearing once. The sample consisted of blood. All receptors come from a man aged 25-45 years in good health. Both conserved end residues are part of each CDR3. The D gene is left open where the match is weak. Size tells how often a clone was seen (once, few, many) or the class of an expanded clone, and some rows leave it out.

J gene: TRBJ2-2
D gene: .
clone size: .
V gene: TRBV29-1
CDR3 DNA: TGCAGCGCCTCTCGAGGGCCTACGGGAACCGGGGAGCTGTTTTTT
CDR3 protein: CSASRGPTGTGELFF

J gene: TRBJ2-7
D gene: .
clone size: few
V gene: TRBV20-1
CDR3 DNA: TGCAGTGCTAGAGATCCCGACGGACGCTACGAGCAGTACTTC
CDR3 protein: CSARDPDGRYEQYF

J gene: TRBJ1-5
D gene: .
clone size: .
V gene: TRBV27
CDR3 DNA: TGTGCCAGCAGCATGTCCTCGGGACCCCAGCATTTT
CDR3 protein: CASSMSSGPQHF

J gene: TRBJ2-2
D gene: .
clone size: .
V gene: TRBV10-3
CDR3 DNA: TGTACCATCAGTAATAGCGGTATGAACACCGGGGAGCTGTTTTTT
CDR3 protein: CTISNSGMNTGELFF

J gene: TRBJ1-2
D gene: .
clone size: few
V gene: TRBV10-3
CDR3 DNA: TGTGCCATCGACGACAGTTCCTATGGCTACACCTTC
CDR3 protein: CAIDDSSYGYTF

J gene: TRBJ2-7
D gene: .
clone size: many
V gene: TRBV9
CDR3 DNA: TGTGCCAGCAGCCTTCGACCTGACTCCTACGAGCAGTACTTC
CDR3 protein: CASSLRPDSYEQYF

J gene: TRBJ1-1
D gene: .
clone size: once
V gene: TRBV12-3/TRBV12-4
CDR3 DNA: TGTGCCAGCAGCTCCTTGCGGGGCACTGAAGCTTTCTTT
CDR3 protein: CASSSLRGTEAFF

J gene: TRBJ2-1
D gene: .
clone size: few
V gene: TRBV5-1
CDR3 DNA: TGCGCCAGCAGCTTGGGACAGCAATACAATGAGCAGTTCTTC
CDR3 protein: CASSLGQQYNEQFF

J gene: TRBJ1-2
D gene: .
clone size: .
V gene: TRBV6-1
CDR3 DNA: TGTGCCAGCAGTGAAGGGCAGGGCGGAATTAACTATGGCTACACCTTC
CDR3 protein: CASSEGQGGINYGYTF

J gene: TRBJ2-3
D gene: TRBD2
clone size: .
V gene: TRBV28
CDR3 DNA: TGTGCCAGCAGTCTTATGAGAGAGCGGGGCACGCAGTATTTT
CDR3 protein: CASSLMRERGTQYF

J gene: TRBJ2-3
D gene: .
clone size: .
V gene: TRBV7-2
CDR3 DNA: TGTGCCAGCAGCTTGGGGCGGGGCTTCACAGATACGCAGTATTTT
CDR3 protein: CASSLGRGFTDTQYF

J gene: TRBJ2-7
D gene: TRBD2
clone size: few
V gene: TRBV2
CDR3 DNA: TGTGCCAGCAGGCCTAGCGGGGGGTGGTACGAGCAGTACTTC
CDR3 protein: CASRPSGGWYEQYF

J gene: TRBJ1-1
D gene: .
clone size: .
V gene: TRBV20-1
CDR3 DNA: TGCAGTGCTAGAGCCGGGGGGCCGGACACTGAAGCTTTCTTT
CDR3 protein: CSARAGGPDTEAFF

J gene: TRBJ2-7
D gene: .
clone size: .
V gene: TRBV15
CDR3 DNA: TGTGCCACCAGCGGCCAGGGTTACGAGCAGTACTTC
CDR3 protein: CATSGQGYEQYF

J gene: TRBJ2-6
D gene: .
clone size: few
V gene: TRBV5-1
CDR3 DNA: TGCGCCAGCAGCGTCTTTGGGAGCTCTGGGGCCAACGTCCTGACTTTC
CDR3 protein: CASSVFGSSGANVLTF

J gene: TRBJ1-1
D gene: .
clone size: once
V gene: TRBV3-1
CDR3 DNA: TGTGCCAGCAGCCAAGGACACATCAACACTGAAGCTTTCTTT
CDR3 protein: CASSQGHINTEAFF

J gene: TRBJ1-4
D gene: TRBD1
clone size: .
V gene: TRBV6-2/TRBV6-3
CDR3 DNA: TGTGCCAGCAGTTACTCGACCGGGACAGGGGACGAAAAACTGTTTTTT
CDR3 protein: CASSYSTGTGDEKLFF

J gene: TRBJ2-1
D gene: .
clone size: .
V gene: TRBV20-1
CDR3 DNA: TGCAGTGCTAGACGATACGACTCCCTACCTCACAATGAGCAGTTCTTC
CDR3 protein: CSARRYDSLPHNEQFF

J gene: TRBJ2-1
D gene: TRBD1
clone size: once
V gene: TRBV12-3/TRBV12-4
CDR3 DNA: TGTGCCAGCAGAATGGACAGGGTAGGTGGTGAGCAGTTCTTC
CDR3 protein: CASRMDRVGGEQFF

J gene: TRBJ2-5
D gene: TRBD2
clone size: .
V gene: TRBV2
CDR3 DNA: TGTGCCAGCAGTACTAGCGGGACCGCCGATGAGCAGTACTTC
CDR3 protein: CASSTSGTADEQYF

J gene: TRBJ2-4
D gene: .
clone size: .
V gene: TRBV15
CDR3 DNA: TGTGCCACCAGCAGAGGTTTGGGGACCAATGGGAACATTCAGTACTTC
CDR3 protein: CATSRGLGTNGNIQYF

J gene: TRBJ2-7
D gene: TRBD2
clone size: .
V gene: TRBV5-1
CDR3 DNA: TGCGCCAGCAGCTTGGATCTAGCGGGGTTCTACGAGCAGTACTTC
CDR3 protein: CASSLDLAGFYEQYF

J gene: TRBJ2-1
D gene: TRBD1
clone size: few
V gene: TRBV7-9
CDR3 DNA: TGTGCCAGCAGCCAACTACAGGGGTCGAGGGAGCAGTTCTTC
CDR3 protein: CASSQLQGSREQFF

J gene: TRBJ1-1
D gene: .
clone size: few
V gene: TRBV11-2
CDR3 DNA: TGTGCCAGCAGCCCCCCTGGGGGCGGGAACACTGAAGCTTTCTTT
CDR3 protein: CASSPPGGGNTEAFF

J gene: TRBJ1-2
D gene: .
clone size: .
V gene: TRBV7-2
CDR3 DNA: TGTGCCAGCAGCCCAAGGGGGGTGGATGGCTACACCTTC
CDR3 protein: CASSPRGVDGYTF

J gene: TRBJ2-7
D gene: .
clone size: .
V gene: TRBV20-1
CDR3 DNA: TGCAGTGCTAGGGCCAGGGACACAACCTTCTACGAGCAGTACTTC
CDR3 protein: CSARARDTTFYEQYF

J gene: TRBJ2-1
D gene: .
clone size: .
V gene: TRBV9
CDR3 DNA: TGTGCCAGCAGCTTTGGACACCAGAACCCCAATGAGCAGTTCTTC
CDR3 protein: CASSFGHQNPNEQFF

J gene: TRBJ2-7
D gene: .
clone size: .
V gene: TRBV6-5
CDR3 DNA: TGTGCCACTGCAGACAGCATCTACGAGCAGTACTTC
CDR3 protein: CATADSIYEQYF

J gene: TRBJ1-2
D gene: TRBD1
clone size: .
V gene: TRBV3-1
CDR3 DNA: TGTGCCAGCAGCCAAGGGACAGGGTATGTTGGCTACACCTTC
CDR3 protein: CASSQGTGYVGYTF

J gene: TRBJ2-7
D gene: .
clone size: once
V gene: TRBV7-2
CDR3 DNA: TGTGCCAGCAGCTCCAGCCCCGGGGGTTCCTACGAGCAGTACTTC
CDR3 protein: CASSSSPGGSYEQYF

J gene: TRBJ2-1
D gene: .
clone size: .
V gene: TRBV5-5
CDR3 DNA: TGTGCCAGCAGCCCCCGTGGGGGCTCGGAATACAATGAGCAGTTCTTC
CDR3 protein: CASSPRGGSEYNEQFF